This entry is about one T cell receptor (beta chain). cDNA encoding TCR beta was synthesized via 5'RACE template switching incorporating UMIs. TCRdb re-called the 5' RACE reads and gives one entry per CDR3 protein, without DNA. The sample has around 550,000 distinct CDR3 sequences. This sample was taken from a study of T cells expressing NK-cell markers. Study background: One of eight sequenced donors was HCMV-seronegative; the other seven were seropositive.

Germline V gene data show CDR1 as DFQATT and CDR2 as SNEGSKA (reference sequence). The CDR3 has 16 residues. The source is a man in his late teens or twenties in good health. The chain joins TRBV20-1 to TRBJ2-1; checking the TCRdb D call of TRBD2 is not possible without DNA. The specimen was blood T cells: a sorted CD56 or NKG2C T cell subset, CD4+ or CD8+ T cells, or bulk PBMC T cells (not recorded which). The CDR3 region is CSARGVISGLVIEQFF.